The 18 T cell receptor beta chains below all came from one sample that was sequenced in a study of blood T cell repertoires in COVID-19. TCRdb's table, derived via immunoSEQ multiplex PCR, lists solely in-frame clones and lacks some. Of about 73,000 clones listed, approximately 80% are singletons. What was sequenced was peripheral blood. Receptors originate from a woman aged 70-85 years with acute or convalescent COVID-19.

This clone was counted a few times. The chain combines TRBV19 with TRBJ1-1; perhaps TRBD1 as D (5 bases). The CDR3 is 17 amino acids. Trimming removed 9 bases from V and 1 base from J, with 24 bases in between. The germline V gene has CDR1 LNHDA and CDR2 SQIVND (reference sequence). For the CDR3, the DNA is TGTGCCAGCAGCTCCCGGAGGGGAGATCGCCCGAACACTGAAGCTTTCTTT. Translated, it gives CASSSRRGDRPNTEAFF.

The CDR3 here is CASFLDRLGYGYTF. Here the CDR3 DNA reads TGTGCCAGCTTCCTGGACAGGTTGGGCTATGGCTACACCTTC. The chain has TRBV2 and TRBJ1-2; 7 bases fit TRBD1. Germline CDR1 reads SNHLY; CDR2 reads FYNNEI. Germline trimming cut 8 bases from V and 4 bases from J; bases unmatched to any gene: 10. This CDR3 contains 14 residues.

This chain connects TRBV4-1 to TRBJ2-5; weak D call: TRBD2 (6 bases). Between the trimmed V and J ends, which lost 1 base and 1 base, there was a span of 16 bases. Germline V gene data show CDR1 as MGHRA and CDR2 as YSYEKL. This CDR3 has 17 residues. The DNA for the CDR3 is TGCGCCAGCAGCCAAGGAGTCGGAGGGATTGCCCAAGAGACCCAGTACTTC. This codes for CASSQGVGGIAQETQYF.

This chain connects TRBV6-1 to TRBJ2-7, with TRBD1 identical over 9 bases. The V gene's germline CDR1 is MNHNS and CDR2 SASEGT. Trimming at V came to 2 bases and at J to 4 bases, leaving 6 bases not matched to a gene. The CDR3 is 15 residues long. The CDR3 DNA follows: TGTGCCAGCAGTGAACGGACAGGGGAGGGTTACGAGCAGTACTTC. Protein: CASSERTGEGYEQYF.

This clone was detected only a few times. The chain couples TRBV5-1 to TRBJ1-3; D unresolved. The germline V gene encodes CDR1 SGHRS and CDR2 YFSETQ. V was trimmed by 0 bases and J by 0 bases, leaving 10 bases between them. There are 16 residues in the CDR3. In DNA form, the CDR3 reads TGCGCCAGCAGCTTGGCCGAGAGAAGCTCTGGAAACACCATATATTTT. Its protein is CASSLAERSSGNTIYF.

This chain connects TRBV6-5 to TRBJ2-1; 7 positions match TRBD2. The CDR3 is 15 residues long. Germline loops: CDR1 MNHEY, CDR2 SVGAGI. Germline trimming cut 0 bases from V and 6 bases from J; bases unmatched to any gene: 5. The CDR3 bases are TGTGCCAGCAGTTACTCGAACGGGAGGCCCAATGAGCAGTTCTTC. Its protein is CASSYSNGRPNEQFF.

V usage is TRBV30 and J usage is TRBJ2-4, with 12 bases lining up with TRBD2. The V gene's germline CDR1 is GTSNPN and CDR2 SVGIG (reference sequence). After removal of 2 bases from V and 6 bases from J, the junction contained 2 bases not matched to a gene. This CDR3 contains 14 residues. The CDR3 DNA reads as TGTGCCTGGAGTAGGACTAGCGGGACAAACATTCAGTACTTC. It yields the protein CAWSRTSGTNIQYF.

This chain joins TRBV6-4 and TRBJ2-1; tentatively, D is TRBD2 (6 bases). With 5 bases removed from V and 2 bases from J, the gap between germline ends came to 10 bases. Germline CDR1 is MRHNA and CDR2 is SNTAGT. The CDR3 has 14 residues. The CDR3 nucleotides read TGTGCCAGCAGTCCCGGGAGCGCCTACAATGAGCAGTTCTTC. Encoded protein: CASSPGSAYNEQFF.

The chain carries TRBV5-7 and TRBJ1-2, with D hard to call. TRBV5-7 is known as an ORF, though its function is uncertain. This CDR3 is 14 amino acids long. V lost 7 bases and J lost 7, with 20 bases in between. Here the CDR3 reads CASGCRNRSGGYTF. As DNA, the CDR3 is TGTGCCAGCGGATGCCGAAACAGAAGCGGTGGCTACACCTTC.

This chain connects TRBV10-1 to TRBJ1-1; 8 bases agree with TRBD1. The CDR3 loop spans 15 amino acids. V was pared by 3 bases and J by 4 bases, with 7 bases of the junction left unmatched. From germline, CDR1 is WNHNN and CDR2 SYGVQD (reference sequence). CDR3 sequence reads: CASSEKGQGRTEAFF. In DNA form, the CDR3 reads TGCGCCAGCAGTGAAAAAGGACAGGGCCGCACTGAAGCTTTCTTT.

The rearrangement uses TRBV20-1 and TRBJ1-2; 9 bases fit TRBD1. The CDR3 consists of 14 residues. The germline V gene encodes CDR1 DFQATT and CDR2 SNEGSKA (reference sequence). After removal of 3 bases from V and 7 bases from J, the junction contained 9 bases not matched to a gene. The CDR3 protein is CSASLGTGTFGYTF. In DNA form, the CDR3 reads TGCAGTGCTAGTCTCGGGACAGGGACTTTTGGCTACACCTTC.

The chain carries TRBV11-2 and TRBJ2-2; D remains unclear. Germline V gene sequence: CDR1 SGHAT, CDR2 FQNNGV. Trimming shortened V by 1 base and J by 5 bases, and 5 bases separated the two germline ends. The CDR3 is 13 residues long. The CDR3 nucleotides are TGTGCCAGCAGCTTAGGAGTAACCGGGGAGCTGTTTTTT. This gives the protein CASSLGVTGELFF.

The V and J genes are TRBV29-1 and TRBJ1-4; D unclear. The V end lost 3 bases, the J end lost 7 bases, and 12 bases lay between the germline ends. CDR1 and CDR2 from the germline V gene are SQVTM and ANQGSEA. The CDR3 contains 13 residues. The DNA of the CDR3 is TGCAGCGTTGAGCTTGATCCGGGTGAAAAACTGTTTTTT. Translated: CSVELDPGEKLFF.

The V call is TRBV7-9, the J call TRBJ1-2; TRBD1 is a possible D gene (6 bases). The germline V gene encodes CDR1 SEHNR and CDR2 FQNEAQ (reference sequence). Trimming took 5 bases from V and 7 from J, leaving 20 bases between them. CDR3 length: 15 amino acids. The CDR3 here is CASSPGGGARFGYTF. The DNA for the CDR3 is TGTGCCAGCAGCCCCGGTGGGGGCGCGAGATTTGGCTACACCTTC.

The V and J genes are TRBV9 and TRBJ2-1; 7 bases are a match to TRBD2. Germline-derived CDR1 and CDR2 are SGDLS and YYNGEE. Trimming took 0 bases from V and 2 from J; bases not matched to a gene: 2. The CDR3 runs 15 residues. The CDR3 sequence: CASSVGSGAYNEQFF. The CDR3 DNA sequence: TGTGCCAGCAGCGTAGGAAGCGGGGCCTACAATGAGCAGTTCTTC.

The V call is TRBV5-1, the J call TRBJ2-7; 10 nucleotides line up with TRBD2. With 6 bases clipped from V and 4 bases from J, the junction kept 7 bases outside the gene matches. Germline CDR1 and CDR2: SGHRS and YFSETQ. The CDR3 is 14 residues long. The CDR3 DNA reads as TGCGCCAGCACGGGGGCTAGCGGGAGTTACGAGCAGTACTTC. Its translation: CASTGASGSYEQYF.

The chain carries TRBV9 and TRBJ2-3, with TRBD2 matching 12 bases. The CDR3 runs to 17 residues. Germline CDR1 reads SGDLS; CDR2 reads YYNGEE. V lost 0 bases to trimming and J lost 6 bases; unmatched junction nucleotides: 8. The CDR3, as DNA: TGTGCCAGCAGCGTAGCTCAGACTAGCGGGAGATCGGATACGCAGTATTTT. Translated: CASSVAQTSGRSDTQYF.

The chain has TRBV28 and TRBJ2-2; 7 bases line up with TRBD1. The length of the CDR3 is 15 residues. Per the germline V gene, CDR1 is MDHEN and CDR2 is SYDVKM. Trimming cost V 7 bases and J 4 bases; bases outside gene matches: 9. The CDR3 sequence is CASMDRDSFTGELFF. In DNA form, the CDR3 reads TGTGCCAGCATGGACCGGGACAGTTTCACCGGGGAGCTGTTTTTT.